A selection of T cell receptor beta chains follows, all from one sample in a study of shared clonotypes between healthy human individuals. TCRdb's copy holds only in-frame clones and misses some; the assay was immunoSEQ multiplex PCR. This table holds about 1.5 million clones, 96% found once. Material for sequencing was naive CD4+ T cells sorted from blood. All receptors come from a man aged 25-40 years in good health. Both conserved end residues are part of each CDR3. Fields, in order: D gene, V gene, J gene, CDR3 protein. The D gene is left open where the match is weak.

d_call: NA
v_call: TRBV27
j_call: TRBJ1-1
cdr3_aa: CASSLQGSLTEAFF

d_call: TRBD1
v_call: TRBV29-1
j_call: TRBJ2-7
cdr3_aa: CSVERTGATYEQYF

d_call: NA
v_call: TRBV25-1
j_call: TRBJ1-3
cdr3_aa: CASRPPGHRGNTIYF

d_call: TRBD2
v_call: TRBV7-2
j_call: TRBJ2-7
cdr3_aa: CASSKGLAGGHMSYEQYF

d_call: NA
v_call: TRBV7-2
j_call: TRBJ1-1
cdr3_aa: CASSLSPLNTEAFF

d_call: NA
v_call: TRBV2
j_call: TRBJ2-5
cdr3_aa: CASRRESETQYF

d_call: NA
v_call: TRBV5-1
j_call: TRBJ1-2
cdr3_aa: CASSLAGDPGYGYTF

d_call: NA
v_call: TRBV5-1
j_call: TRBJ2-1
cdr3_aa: CASSLGVQSSYNEQFF

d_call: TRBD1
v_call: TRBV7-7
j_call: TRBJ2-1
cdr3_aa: CASSFGQGGYNEQFF

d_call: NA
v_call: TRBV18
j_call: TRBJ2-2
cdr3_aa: CASSPYNANTGELFF